A single T cell receptor (beta chain) is shown here with its context. What it binds is unknown. The ends lost 5 bases at V and 3 bases at J; junction bases unmatched: 2. The CDR3 has 13 residues. It was uncontrolled infection, other autoimmune disease, pregnancy or lactation that excluded patients. PBMCs were derived from under 13 ml fresh peripheral blood. This record belongs to a study of T cells in Graves' hyperthyroidism and ophthalmopathy. About the study: Peripheral blood specimens were obtained at initial diagnosis, prior to any treatment. Study results and caveats: The blood repertoire included most of the expanded thyroid clonotypes above 0.001.

There were TCR beta CDR3 regions amplified from RNA transcripts. HTBI primers were the set used in a first-round RT-PCR of the TCR CDR3. TCRdb re-derived calls from the multiplex PCR reads in MiXCR, one entry per CDR3 protein. The sample includes fewer than 250,000 distinct CDR3 sequences, 16% seen only once; the top ten take around 26%. Sequencing used blood. V usage is TRBV12-3 or TRBV12-4 and J usage is TRBJ2-5; TRBD2 matches 8 bases. The receptor was isolated from a woman aged 18-29 years with Graves' ophthalmopathy. The chain's CDR3 is CASSGAGEETQYF. CDR3 nucleotide sequence: TGTGCCAGCAGTGGAGCGGGAGAAGAGACCCAGTACTTC.